This TCR beta chain was found in a study of blood T cell repertoires in COVID-19. About the research overall: Sources were T cells, B-cell-depleted T cells, or PBMCs; the material itself was cDNA or gDNA.

The CDR3 has 13 residues. The germline V gene encodes CDR1 GTSNPN and CDR2 SVGIG (reference sequence). The ends were cut back, 4 bases at V and 8 bases at J, with 16 bases in the middle. Recruited during active infection, patients (from Seattle) were subsequently followed longitudinally. As originally analysed: For nucleated cells, counts were estimated from reference gene primer amplification. The table came from immunoSEQ multiplex PCR; TCRdb's copy has only in-frame clones and leaves some out. Clone size and V and J calls were adopted from that table, with D and trimming inferred from the DNA. Counted here are around 270,000 clones, around nine tenths occurring once; the ten biggest clones make up about 5.2%.

The sequenced sample was peripheral blood. The chain couples TRBV30 to TRBJ2-3, with D perhaps matching TRBD1 (5 bases). The clonotype was recovered from a woman aged 55 to 70 with COVID-19, enrolled during active disease. DNA for the CDR3: TGTGCCTGGAATAGCCCCCCACAGGCTACGCAGTATTTT. Its translation: CAWNSPPQATQYF. Using reference TRBV30 and TRBJ2-3 for the parts outside the CDR3, the full variable domain is SQTIHQWPATLVQPVGSPLSLECTVEGTSNPNLYWYRQAAGRGLQLLFYSVGIGQISSEVPQNLSASRPQDRQFILSSKKLLLSDSGFYLCAWNSPPQATQYFGPGTRLTVL.